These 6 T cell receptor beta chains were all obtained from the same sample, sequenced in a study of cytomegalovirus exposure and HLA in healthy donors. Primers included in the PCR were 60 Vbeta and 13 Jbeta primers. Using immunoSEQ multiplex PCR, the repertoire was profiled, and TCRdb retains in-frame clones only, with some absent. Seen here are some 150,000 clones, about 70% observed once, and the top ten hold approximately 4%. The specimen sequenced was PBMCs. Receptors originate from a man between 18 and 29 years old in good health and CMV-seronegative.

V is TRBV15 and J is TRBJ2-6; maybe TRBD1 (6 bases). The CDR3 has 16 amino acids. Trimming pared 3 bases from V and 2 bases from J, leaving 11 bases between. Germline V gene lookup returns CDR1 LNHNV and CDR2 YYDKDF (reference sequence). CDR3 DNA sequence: TGTGCCACCAGCAGTGGGACAATCACTGGGGCCAACGTCCTGACTTTC. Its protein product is CATSSGTITGANVLTF.

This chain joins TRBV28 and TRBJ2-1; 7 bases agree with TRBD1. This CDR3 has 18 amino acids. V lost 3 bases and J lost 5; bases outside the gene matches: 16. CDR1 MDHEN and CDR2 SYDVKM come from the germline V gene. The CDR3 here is CASSFRLGLGDSDNEQFF. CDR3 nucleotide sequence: TGTGCCAGCAGTTTCCGGTTGGGATTGGGGGACAGCGACAATGAGCAGTTCTTC.

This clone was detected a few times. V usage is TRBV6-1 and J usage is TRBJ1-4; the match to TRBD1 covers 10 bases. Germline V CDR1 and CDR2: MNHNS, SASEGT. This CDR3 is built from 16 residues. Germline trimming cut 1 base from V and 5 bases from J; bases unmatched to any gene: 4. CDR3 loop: CASSEEGGQGNEKLFF. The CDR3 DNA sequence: TGTGCCAGCAGTGAAGAAGGGGGACAGGGGAATGAAAAACTGTTTTTT.

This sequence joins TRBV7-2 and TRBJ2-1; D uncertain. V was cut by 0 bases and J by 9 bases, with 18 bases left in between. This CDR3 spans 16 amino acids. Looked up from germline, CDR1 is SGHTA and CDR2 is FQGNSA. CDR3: CASSLAGQLLASEQFF. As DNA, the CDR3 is TGTGCCAGCAGCTTAGCCGGCCAGTTGTTGGCTAGTGAGCAGTTCTTC. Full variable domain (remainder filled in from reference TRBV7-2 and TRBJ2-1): GAGVSQSPSNKVTEKGKDVELRCDPISGHTALYWYRQSLGQGLEFLIYFQGNSAPDKSGLPSDRFSAERTGGSVSTLTIQRTQQEDSAVYLCASSLAGQLLASEQFFGPGTRLTVL.

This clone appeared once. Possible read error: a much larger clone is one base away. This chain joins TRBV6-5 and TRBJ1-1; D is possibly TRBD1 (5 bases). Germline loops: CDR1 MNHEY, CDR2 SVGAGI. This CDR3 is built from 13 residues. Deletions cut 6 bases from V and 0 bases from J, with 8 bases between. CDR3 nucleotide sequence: TGTGCCAGCAGCGACAGCATGAACACTGAAGCTTTCTTT. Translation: CASSDSMNTEAFF.

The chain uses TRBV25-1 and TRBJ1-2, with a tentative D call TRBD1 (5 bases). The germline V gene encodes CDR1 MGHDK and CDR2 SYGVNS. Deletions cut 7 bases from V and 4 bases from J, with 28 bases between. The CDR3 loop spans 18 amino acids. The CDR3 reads CASTSSAHLGRELYGYTF. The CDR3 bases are TGTGCCAGCACGTCGTCGGCCCACCTGGGCAGGGAACTCTATGGCTACACCTTC.